This record looks at one T cell receptor (beta chain) sequence and its context. This clone has ten or more counts. Its antigen remains unidentified. Base qualities are not provided; no much larger clone lies one nucleotide away. This sample is part of a study of radiation and T cells in renal cell carcinoma (dated by TCRdb to between 2020 and 2021). Context from the whole study: The samples were drawn from a clinical trial, where primary renal cell carcinomas were treated with 15 Gy of stereotactic body radiation therapy and then removed by nephrectomy 4 weeks afterward. TCR beta sequencing covered 50 to 55 samples in total, comprising some 26 tumors and approximately 27 peripheral blood samples. A total of 4,016,671 unique CDR3 nucleotide sequences, encoding 2.8 million or so unique CDR3 amino acid sequences, were found across all 55 or so samples. The research as a whole found: Because no pretreatment tumor biopsies were available, whether clonotypes were present in the tumor at baseline could not be determined. In blood, the top tumor clonotypes increased from baseline to 2 weeks after radiation and then shrank by 4 weeks, which suggests a temporary expansion of tumor-resident clones. Tracking of blood repertoire dynamics stopped at about 4 weeks after treatment, with no follow-up past that point. With a single-armed trial design, the study had no way to address how radiation dose or scheduling affects the TCR repertoire.

TCR beta libraries were generated from genomic DNA with the immunoSEQ kit, following the manufacturer's recommendations. Library preparation used a first multiplex PCR with proprietary primers, then a second PCR adding unique barcodes, with bead cleanups after each round. A positive control reaction and a negative control reaction, both provided in the kit, were run with every batch of samples. The final libraries were assessed on an Agilent 4200 TapeStation D1000 ScreenTape, pooled by volume, and quantified by qPCR. Sequencing was performed on an Illumina NextSeq500 using a MidOutput 150-cycle cartridge, with 156 Read1 cycles, 15 Index1 cycles, and the kit custom primers. The pooled library was loaded at around 1 pM with about 20% PhiX control spiked in. The original pipeline was this. Vendor-processed data were analyzed in R, and a clonotype was defined as all T cells sharing the same CDR3 nucleotide sequence. For clone abundance analyses, frequencies were normalized to the 10,000 most abundant clones in each sample. Public T cell clones, which averaged fewer than five per sample, were excluded before analysis. A difference in abundance of at least 32-fold between compartments was used to define tumor-enriched and baseline blood-enriched clonotypes. A beta-binomial differential abundance model was used to identify clonotypes that expanded or contracted between blood time points. Tumor-blood repertoire similarity was measured with the Baroni-Urbani and Buser coefficient, and groups were compared using two-tailed Wilcoxon tests in R. TCRdb stores this immuneACCESS table with in-frame sequences only. Part of the clones is absent; in the studies checked, under half of the shortfall reflects unresolved V genes, and no reason is known for the rest. D and trimming come from the DNA, and the V and J calls and clone size come from that table. In all, the sample holds approximately 120,000 clones, and roughly 80% of those were seen once. Together, the top ten hold under 4% of the sample.

Per the publication, the time point label means: baseline pretreatment blood. Sample treatment or condition, as interpreted from the label and publication: 15 Gy SBRT to primary tumor, nephrectomy 4 weeks later. To follow tumor-enriched clonotypes, serial peripheral blood was collected from radiation-treated patients at baseline and at 2 weeks and 4 weeks after SBRT. Renal cell carcinoma with clear cell pathology was present in all patients. Genomic DNA for TCR sequencing was prepared using the QIAamp DNA Blood Mini Kit (Qiagen). Only samples passing all quality control checks were included in the analyses. Sequences SQVTM (CDR1) and ANQGSEA (CDR2) are obtained from the germline V gene. The trim is 4 bases for V and 4 bases for J, with a gap of 10 bases between the germline ends. The CDR3 holds 13 amino acids from the cysteine to the phenylalanine. CDR3 DNA only is kept here, 39 bases in frame from base 1.

The rearrangement joined TRBV29-1 to TRBJ2-2; the best D guess is TRBD1, with 6 bases matching. The clonotype comes from an older woman with renal cell carcinoma. The sequencing here drew on blood, taken from a patient whose treatment included radiotherapy and nephrectomy. The nucleotides are TGCAGCGTTGGAACAGGGTCCACCGGGGAGCTGTTTTTT. Its translation reads: CSVGTGSTGELFF.